Many counts were recorded for the clone carrying this TCR beta chain. The antigen remains undetermined. The data were taken from a study of T cell repertoires in cytomegalovirus infection. Findings of the study overall: The cumulative frequency of public TCR beta families distinguished individuals who carried CMV together with the relevant HLA.

TCRdb fed the reads into MiXCR, producing one record per CDR3 protein. The sample has approximately 490,000 distinct CDR3 sequences; about 10% are singletons. With V trimmed by 7 bases and J by 7 bases, 15 bases remained unmatched. This CDR3 comprises 16 residues. V usage is TRBV12-3 or TRBV12-4 and J usage is TRBJ2-1, with 8 bases aligning to TRBD2. The receptor's source is a human donor in good health (CMV status not recorded). Some clones in this sample may be carry-over from other donors' samples. Sequenced input: PBMCs. Written as DNA, the CDR3 is TGTGCCAGCAATCAACGCCCAGCGGGGGCCGTTAATGAGCAGTTCTTC. It is translated as CASNQRPAGAVNEQFF.